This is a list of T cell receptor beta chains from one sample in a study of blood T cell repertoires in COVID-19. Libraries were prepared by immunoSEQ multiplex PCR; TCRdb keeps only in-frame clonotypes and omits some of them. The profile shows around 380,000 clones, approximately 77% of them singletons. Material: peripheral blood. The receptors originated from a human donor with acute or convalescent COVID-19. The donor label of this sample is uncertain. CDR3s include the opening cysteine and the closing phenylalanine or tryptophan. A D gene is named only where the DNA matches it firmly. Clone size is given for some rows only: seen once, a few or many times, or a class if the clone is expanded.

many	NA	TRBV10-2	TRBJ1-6	TGCGCCAGCAGTGAGAGGGGCCTTAATTCACCCCTCCACTTT	CASSERGLNSPLHF
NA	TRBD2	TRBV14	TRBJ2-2	TGTGCCAGCAGCCTAGCGGGAAACACCGGGGAGCTGTTTTTT	CASSLAGNTGELFF
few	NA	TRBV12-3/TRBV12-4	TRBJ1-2	TGTGCCAGCAGTGCAACAGGGTTGGGGGGCTACACCTTC	CASSATGLGGYTF
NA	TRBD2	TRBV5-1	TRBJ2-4	TGCGCCAGCAGCGATGGGACTAGCGGGGGTATACGCATTCAGTACTTC	CASSDGTSGGIRIQYF
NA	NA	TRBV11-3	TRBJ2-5	TGTGCCAGCAGCTTAGATTCTGTGAGGGGGGAGACCCAGTACTTC	CASSLDSVRGETQYF
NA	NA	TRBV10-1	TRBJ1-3	TGCGCCAGCAGTGAGCGAGGAAGCTCTGGAAACACCATATATTTT	CASSERGSSGNTIYF
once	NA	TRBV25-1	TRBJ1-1	TGTGCCAGCAGAGCGAACACTGAAGCTTTCTTT	CASRANTEAFF
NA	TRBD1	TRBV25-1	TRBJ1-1	TGTGCCAGCTTAAAGGGGGCAGGTCGAGCTTTCTTT	CASLKGAGRAFF
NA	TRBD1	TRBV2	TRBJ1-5	TGTGCCAGCACCTCAGGACAGGTTCAGCCCCAGCATTTT	CASTSGQVQPQHF
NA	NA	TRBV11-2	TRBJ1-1	TGTGCCAGCAGCCCATCAACAGGCATGAACACTGAAGCTTTCTTT	CASSPSTGMNTEAFF
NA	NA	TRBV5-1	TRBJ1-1	TGCGCCAGCAGCTTGGCCGGCAGGGGCCGGGTCCTGAACACTGAAGCTTTCTTT	CASSLAGRGRVLNTEAFF
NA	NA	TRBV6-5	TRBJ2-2	TGTGCCAGCAGTTACTCGACTAGTTTCCCCACCGGGGAGCTGTTTTTT	CASSYSTSFPTGELFF
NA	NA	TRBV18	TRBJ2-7	TGTGCCAGCTCACCGCCTCAGGGGAGCTCCTACGAGCAGTACTTC	CASSPPQGSSYEQYF
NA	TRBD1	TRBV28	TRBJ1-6	TGTGCCAGCAGTTTTCCAGGACAGGGCGGTTCACCCCTCCACTTT	CASSFPGQGGSPLHF
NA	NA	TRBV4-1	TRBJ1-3	TGCGCCAGCAGCCAGATACGAGGCGACACCATATATTTT	CASSQIRGDTIYF
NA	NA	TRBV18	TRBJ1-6	TGTGCCAGCTCACGGGATGCCGGGGGGTCACCCCTCCACTTT	CASSRDAGGSPLHF
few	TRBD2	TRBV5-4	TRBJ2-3	TGTGCCAGCAGCTCGAAGCGGGGGGGCACAGATACGCAGTATTTT	CASSSKRGGTDTQYF
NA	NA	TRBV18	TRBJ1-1	TGTGCCAGCTCACCCAACCAGGGCCCGAACACTGAAGCTTTCTTT	CASSPNQGPNTEAFF
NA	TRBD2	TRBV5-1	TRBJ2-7	TGCGCCAGCAGCTTGGCTCCGGGGGGGACCTACGAGCAGTACTTC	CASSLAPGGTYEQYF
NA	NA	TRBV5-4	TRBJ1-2	TGTGCCAGCAGCTCGGACAGACTGGCTATGGGCTACACCTTC	CASSSDRLAMGYTF
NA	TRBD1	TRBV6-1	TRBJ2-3	TGTGCCAGCAGTGACACCGGGACAGGAGATACGCAGTATTTT	CASSDTGTGDTQYF
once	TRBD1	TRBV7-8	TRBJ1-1	TGTGCCAGCAGCGCAGGGGGGATGAACACTGAAGCTTTCTTT	CASSAGGMNTEAFF
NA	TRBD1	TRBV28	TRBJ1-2	TGTGCCAGCAGTGAATTGACAGGGGTTTACTATGGCTACACCTTC	CASSELTGVYYGYTF
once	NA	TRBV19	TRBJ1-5	TGTGCCAGTAATCGTTATAGCAATCAGCCCCAGCATTTT	CASNRYSNQPQHF
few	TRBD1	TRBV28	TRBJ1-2	TGTGCCAGCCGACACGGACAGGGAGGTAACTATGGCTACACCTTC	CASRHGQGGNYGYTF
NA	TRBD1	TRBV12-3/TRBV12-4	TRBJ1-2	TGTGCCAGCGGGACAGCCTATGGCTACACCTTC	CASGTAYGYTF